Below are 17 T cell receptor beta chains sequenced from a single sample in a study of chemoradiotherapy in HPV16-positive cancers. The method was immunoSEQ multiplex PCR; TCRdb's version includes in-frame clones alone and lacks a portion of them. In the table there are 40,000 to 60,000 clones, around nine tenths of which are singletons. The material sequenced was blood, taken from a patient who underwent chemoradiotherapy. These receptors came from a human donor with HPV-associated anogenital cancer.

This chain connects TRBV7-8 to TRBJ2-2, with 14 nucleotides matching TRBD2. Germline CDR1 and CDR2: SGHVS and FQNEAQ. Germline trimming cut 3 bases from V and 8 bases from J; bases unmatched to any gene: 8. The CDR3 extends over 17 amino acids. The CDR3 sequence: CASSFGTSGGLYGELFF. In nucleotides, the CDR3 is TGTGCCAGCAGCTTCGGGACTAGCGGGGGTCTTTATGGGGAGCTGTTTTTT.

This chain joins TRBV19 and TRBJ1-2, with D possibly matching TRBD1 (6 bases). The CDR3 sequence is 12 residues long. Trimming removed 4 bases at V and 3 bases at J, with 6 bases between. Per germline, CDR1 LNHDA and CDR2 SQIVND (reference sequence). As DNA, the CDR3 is TGTGCCAGTAGTAGACAGGACTATGGCTACACCTTC. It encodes CASSRQDYGYTF.

CDR3 sequence: CASSPGQGPPPTPSYEQYF. CDR3 in DNA: TGTGCCAGCAGCCCGGGACAGGGCCCCCCCCCGACTCCCTCCTACGAGCAGTACTTC. The chain links TRBV5-4 to TRBJ2-7; 9 bases map to TRBD1. The length of the CDR3 is 19 residues. From germline, CDR1 is SGHNT and CDR2 YYREEE (reference sequence). The trim removed 4 bases at V and 0 bases at J, leaving 17 bases unmatched.

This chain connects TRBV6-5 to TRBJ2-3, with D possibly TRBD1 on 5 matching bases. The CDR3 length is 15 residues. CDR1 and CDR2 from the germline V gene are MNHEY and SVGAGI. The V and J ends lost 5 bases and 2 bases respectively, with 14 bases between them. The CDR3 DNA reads TGTGCCAGCAGTCGATATCAGGGTTCCACAGATACGCAGTATTTT. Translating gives CASSRYQGSTDTQYF.

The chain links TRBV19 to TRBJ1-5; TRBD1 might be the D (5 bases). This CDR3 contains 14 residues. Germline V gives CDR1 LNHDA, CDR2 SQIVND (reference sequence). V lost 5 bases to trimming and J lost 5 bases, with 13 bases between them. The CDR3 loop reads CASSSDSVYQPQHF. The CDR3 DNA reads TGTGCCAGTAGTTCCGACAGTGTTTATCAGCCCCAGCATTTT.

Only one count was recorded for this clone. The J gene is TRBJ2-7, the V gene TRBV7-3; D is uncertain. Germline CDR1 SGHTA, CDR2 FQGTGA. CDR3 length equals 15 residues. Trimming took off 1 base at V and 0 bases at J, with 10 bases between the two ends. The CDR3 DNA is TGTGCCAGCAGCTTAATTGGTCGTAGCTCCTACGAGCAGTACTTC. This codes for CASSLIGRSSYEQYF.

The CDR3 DNA follows: TGTGCCAGCAGCCCGACAGGGGGCGCGGGTGGCTACACCTTC. It yields the protein CASSPTGGAGGYTF. The chain has TRBV7-9 and TRBJ1-2; 10 bases line up with TRBD1. V lost 5 bases to trimming and J lost 7 bases; unmatched junction nucleotides: 7. This CDR3 is 14 amino acids long. Germline CDR1 is SEHNR and CDR2 is FQNEAQ (reference sequence).

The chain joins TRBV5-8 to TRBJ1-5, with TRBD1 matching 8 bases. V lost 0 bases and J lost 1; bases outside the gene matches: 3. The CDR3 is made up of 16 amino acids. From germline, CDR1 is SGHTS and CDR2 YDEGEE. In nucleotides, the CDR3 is TGTGCCAGCAGCTTGGAATGGACAGGGAGCAATCAGCCCCAGCATTTT. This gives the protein CASSLEWTGSNQPQHF.

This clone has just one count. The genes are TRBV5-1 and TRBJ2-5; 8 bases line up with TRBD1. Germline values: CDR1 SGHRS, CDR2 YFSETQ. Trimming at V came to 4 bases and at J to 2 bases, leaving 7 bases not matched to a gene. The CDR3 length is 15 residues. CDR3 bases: TGCGCCAGCAGCCTGGGGACAGGCATACAAGAGACCCAGTACTTC. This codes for CASSLGTGIQETQYF.

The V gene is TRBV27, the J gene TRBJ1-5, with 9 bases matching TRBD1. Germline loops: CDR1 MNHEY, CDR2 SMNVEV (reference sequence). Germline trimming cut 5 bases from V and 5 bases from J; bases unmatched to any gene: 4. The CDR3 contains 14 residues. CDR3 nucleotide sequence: TGTGCCAGCAGTACGCGGACAGGGGATCAGCCCCAGCATTTT. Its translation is CASSTRTGDQPQHF.

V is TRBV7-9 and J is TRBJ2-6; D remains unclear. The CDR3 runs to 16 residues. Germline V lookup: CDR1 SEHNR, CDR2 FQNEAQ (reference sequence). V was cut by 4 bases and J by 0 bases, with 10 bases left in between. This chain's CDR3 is CASSSRGFSGANVLTF. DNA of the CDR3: TGTGCCAGCAGCTCCCGTGGCTTCTCTGGGGCCAACGTCCTGACTTTC.

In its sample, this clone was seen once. The DNA of the CDR3 is TGTGCCAGCAGCCGACGGGAGGGGACTGAAGCTTTCTTT. Translation gives CASSRREGTEAFF. The chain carries TRBV5-3 and TRBJ1-1; possible D gene TRBD1, 5 bases. TRBV5-3 is an ORF, with its function uncertain. This CDR3 has 13 residues. The V and J ends lost 8 bases and 5 bases respectively, with 16 bases between them.

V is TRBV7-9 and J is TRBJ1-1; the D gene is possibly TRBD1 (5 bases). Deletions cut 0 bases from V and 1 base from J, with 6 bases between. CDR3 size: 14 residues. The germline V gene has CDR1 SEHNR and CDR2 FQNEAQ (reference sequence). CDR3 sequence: CASSLAQGNTEAFF. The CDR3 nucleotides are TGTGCCAGCAGCTTAGCGCAGGGGAACACTGAAGCTTTCTTT.

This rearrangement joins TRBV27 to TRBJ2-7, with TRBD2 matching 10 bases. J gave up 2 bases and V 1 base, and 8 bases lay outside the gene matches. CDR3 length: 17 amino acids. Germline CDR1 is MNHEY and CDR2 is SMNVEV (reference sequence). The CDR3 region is CASSLYTTSGAPYEQYF. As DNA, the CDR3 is TGTGCCAGCAGTTTATATACCACTAGCGGGGCCCCCTACGAGCAGTACTTC.

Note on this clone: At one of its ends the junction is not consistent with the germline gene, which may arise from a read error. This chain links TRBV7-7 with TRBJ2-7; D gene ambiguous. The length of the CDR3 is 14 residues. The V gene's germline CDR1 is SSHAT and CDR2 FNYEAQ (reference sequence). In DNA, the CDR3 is TGTGCTAGCAGCTTAAGCATGTCCTCCTACGAGCAGTACTTC. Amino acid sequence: CASSLSMSSYEQYF.

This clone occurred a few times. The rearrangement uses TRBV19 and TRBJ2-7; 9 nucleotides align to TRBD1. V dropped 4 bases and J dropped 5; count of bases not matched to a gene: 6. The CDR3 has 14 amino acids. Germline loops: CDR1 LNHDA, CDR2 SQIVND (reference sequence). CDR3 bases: TGTGCCAGTAGTAGCTGGGACAGGGCGAACGAGCAGTACTTC. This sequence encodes CASSSWDRANEQYF.

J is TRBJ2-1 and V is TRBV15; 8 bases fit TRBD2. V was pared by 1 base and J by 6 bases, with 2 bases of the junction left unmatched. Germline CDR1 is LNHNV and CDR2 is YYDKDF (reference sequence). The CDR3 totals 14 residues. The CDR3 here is CATSRGLAGNEQFF. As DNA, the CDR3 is TGTGCCACCAGCAGAGGGCTAGCGGGCAATGAGCAGTTCTTC. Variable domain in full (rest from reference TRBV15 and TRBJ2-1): DAMVIQNPRYQVTQFGKPVTLSCSQTLNHNVMYWYQQKSSQAPKLLFHYYDKDFNNEADTPDNFQSRRPNTSFCFLDIRSPGLGDTAMYLCATSRGLAGNEQFFGPGTRLTVL.